This T cell receptor beta chain was captured by sequencing in a study of molecular identifiers for immune sequencing clone quantification. This clonotype has more than one count but fewer than ten. Its target is unknown. Possible read error: a much larger clone is one base away. The CDR3 loop spans 13 amino acids. In germline, CDR1 is SGHRS, CDR2 YFSETQ. Points from the study as a whole: Among effectors, clones above 20 RNA copies held over 98% of molecules; among naive cells, under 1%.

Methods described previously, with TCR primers listed, were used for bulk TCR libraries. TCRdb passed the PCR reads through MiXCR, listing each CDR3 protein once. This table has about 330,000 distinct CDR3 sequences, 24% appearing once. Naive CD8 T cells were sorted, and the gate applied was CD8+CD4-CCR7+CD45RA+. This clonotype originated in a human donor in good health. Some libraries in this study had Jurkat cell RNA spiked in. What was sequenced was naive CD8+ T cells from blood, with Jurkat cell RNA spiked in. Stated subset: FACS-sorted CD8+CD4-CCR7+CD45RA+ naive T cells. The rearrangement uses TRBV5-1 and TRBJ2-7; 7 bases agree with TRBD1. CDR3 coding DNA: TGCGCCAGCAGCCCCGACAGGGCCTACGAGCGGTACTTC. Its translation: CASSPDRAYERYF. The full variable domain, completed using reference TRBV5-1 and TRBJ2-7, is KAGVTQTPRYLIKTRGQQVTLSCSPISGHRSVSWYQQTPGQGLQFLFEYFSETQRNKGNFPGRFSGRQFSNSRSEMNVSTLELGDSALYLCASSPDRAYERYFGPGTRLTVT.